The 11 T cell receptor beta chains presented below share a single source sample, sequenced in a study of identical twins. TCRdb re-called the 5' RACE reads with MiXCR, one entry per CDR3 protein. This table has approximately 890,000 distinct CDR3 sequences, 9% to 15% appearing once. These data were also reused for a study on yellow fever vaccine responses in identical twins.

The source material was PBMCs. These receptors were obtained from a woman aged 18 to 35 in good health.

The rearrangement uses TRBV11-2 and TRBJ2-1; 10 nucleotides line up with TRBD2. The CDR3 totals 13 residues. Looked up from germline, CDR1 is SGHAT and CDR2 is FQNNGV. With V trimmed by 5 bases and J by 15 bases, 10 bases remained unmatched. This CDR3 is CASSLGLAELPFF. The CDR3 DNA is TGTGCCAGCAGCCTTGGACTAGCGGAGCTCCCGTTCTTC.

Ten or more counts support this clonotype. The V and J genes are TRBV29-1 and TRBJ2-5; D assignment may be TRBD1 or TRBD2 (5 bases each). CDR3 length: 15 residues. From germline, CDR1 is SQVTM and CDR2 ANQGSEA. Trimming stripped 6 bases from V and 3 bases from J, with 20 bases between. CDR3 nucleotide sequence: TGCAGCGTCGCAGCAGGGTTGCGGGTAAAAGAGACCCAGTACTTC. The encoded protein is CSVAAGLRVKETQYF.

V is TRBV6-5 and J is TRBJ2-3; TRBD2 agrees at 10 bases. The CDR3 runs 16 residues. V lost 0 bases to trimming and J lost 4 bases; unmatched junction nucleotides: 4. Germline lookup yields CDR1 MNHEY and CDR2 SVGAGI. Written as DNA, the CDR3 is TGTGCCAGCAGTTACTCCCTAGCGGGGGTCCCAGATACGCAGTATTTT. It yields the protein CASSYSLAGVPDTQYF.

The chain combines TRBV10-3 with TRBJ1-5, with D unclear. CDR1 and CDR2 from the germline V gene are ENHRY and SYGVKD. V was trimmed by 2 bases and J by 0 bases, leaving 5 bases between them. CDR3 length equals 14 residues. The CDR3 loop is CAISEGSSNQPQHF. The CDR3, as DNA: TGTGCCATCAGTGAGGGCAGTAGCAATCAGCCCCAGCATTTT.

This clonotype has ten or more counts. The V gene is TRBV27, the J gene TRBJ1-5, with 10 nucleotides matching TRBD1. After removal of 6 bases from V and 4 bases from J, the junction contained 6 bases not matched to a gene. The germline CDR1 and CDR2 sequences are MNHEY and SMNVEV (reference sequence). The CDR3 covers 15 residues. As DNA, the CDR3 is TGTGCCAGCAGGAGACAGGGGGCTGGGAATCAGCCCCAGCATTTT. It codes for CASRRQGAGNQPQHF.

This clonotype was detected a few times. The chain joins TRBV11-2 to TRBJ2-2, with D hard to call. The germline CDR1 and CDR2 sequences are SGHAT and FQNNGV. This CDR3 has 15 amino acids. V was trimmed by 1 base and J by 3 bases, leaving 9 bases between them. CDR3 in DNA: TGTGCCAGCAGCTTAGCGTACCCAGACACCGGGGAGCTGTTTTTT. Its protein is CASSLAYPDTGELFF.

Only a few counts were recorded for this clonotype. This chain connects TRBV28 to TRBJ2-5, with 12 bases identical to TRBD2. Per the germline V gene, CDR1 is MDHEN and CDR2 is SYDVKM. The V and J ends lost 7 bases and 5 bases, in that order; junction bases with no gene match: 8. The CDR3 consists of 15 residues. In DNA, the CDR3 is TGTGCCAGCACCCAGACTAGCGGGAGATGGGAGACCCAGTACTTC. Its protein is CASTQTSGRWETQYF.

The V and J genes are TRBV28 and TRBJ2-1; 15 nucleotides match TRBD2. The V gene's germline CDR1 is MDHEN and CDR2 SYDVKM. V lost 2 bases and J lost 10; bases outside the gene matches: 6. The CDR3 runs to 16 residues. CDR3 DNA sequence: TGTGCCAGCAGTTTACGGACTAGCGGGAGGGCTCGCGAGCAGTTCTTC. Translation gives CASSLRTSGRAREQFF.

The chain combines TRBV6-2 or TRBV6-3 with TRBJ2-7, with D possibly matching TRBD1 (6 bases). This CDR3 is built from 11 residues. Trimming removed 11 bases from V and 3 bases from J, with 11 bases in between. Germline V gene sequence: CDR1 MNHEY, CDR2 SVGEGT. CDR3 DNA sequence: TGTGCCTGCCGGGACAACTACGAGCAGTACTTC. This translates into CACRDNYEQYF.

In its sample, this clonotype was seen many times. The chain uses TRBV5-1 and TRBJ2-3; weak D call: TRBD2 (6 bases). V gave up 4 bases and J gave up 2 bases, with 14 bases separating them. Germline V gene data show CDR1 as SGHRS and CDR2 as YFSETQ. The CDR3 is made up of 15 amino acids. CDR3: CASSPSGYFTDTQYF. In DNA form, the CDR3 reads TGCGCCAGCAGCCCCAGCGGGTACTTCACAGATACGCAGTATTTT.

This clonotype was observed a handful of times. The gene calls are TRBV7-8 and TRBJ2-3, with D tentatively TRBD1 (6 bases). The CDR3 length is 16 residues. Germline V gene lookup returns CDR1 SGHVS and CDR2 FQNEAQ. Trimming shortened V by 3 bases and J by 1 base, and 14 bases separated the two germline ends. CDR3 protein: CASSFRAGAGTDTQYF. CDR3 DNA: TGTGCCAGCAGCTTCCGCGCAGGGGCAGGCACAGATACGCAGTATTTT.